This T cell receptor (beta chain) is drawn from a study of blood T cell repertoires in COVID-19. Study-level information: Samples representing acute and convalescent COVID-19 were sourced from the United States, Italy and Spain. The analysed material was cDNA or gDNA that came from T cells, B-cell-depleted T cells, or PBMCs.

How the authors handled the data: Amplification of reference gene primers was used by the study to estimate nucleated cell counts. Profiled with immunoSEQ multiplex PCR; TCRdb holds only in-frame clones, not every one. That table is the source of V, J and clone size, and D and trimming were worked out from the DNA. Of a few hundred thousand clones detected, approximately 86% appear once; the ten largest clones hold 3%. CDR3 length: 17 amino acids. V lost 0 bases and J lost 5; bases outside the gene matches: 9. Germline V gives CDR1 SGDLS, CDR2 YYNGEE. The source material was peripheral blood. This chain links TRBV9 with TRBJ2-3; 10 nucleotides line up with TRBD2. The clonotype was recovered from a man in his 60s with acute or convalescent COVID-19. The CDR3 protein is CASSVVGSGGREDTQYF. The CDR3, as DNA: TGTGCCAGCAGCGTAGTAGGTAGCGGGGGGAGGGAAGATACGCAGTATTTT.